These 30 T cell receptor beta chains were all obtained from the same sample, sequenced in a study of blood T cell repertoires in COVID-19. Sequenced by immunoSEQ multiplex PCR; TCRdb stores in-frame clones only, minus some. This table has more than 400,000 clones, 70% to 90% appearing once. Sequencing was done on a sample of peripheral blood. These receptors were taken from a human donor in a cohort sampled during active COVID-19.

The rearrangement uses TRBV5-1 and TRBJ1-1, with 8 bases identical to TRBD1. In germline, CDR1 is SGHRS, CDR2 YFSETQ. Trimming cost V 4 bases and J 0 bases; bases outside gene matches: 2. CDR3 length: 14 amino acids. The DNA of the CDR3 is TGCGCCAGCAGCACGGGACAGGTGAACACTGAAGCTTTCTTT. Residues: CASSTGQVNTEAFF.

The J gene is TRBJ2-2, the V gene TRBV7-9; 10 bases fit TRBD2. The CDR3 has 17 amino acids. V was clipped by 5 bases and J by 1 base; unmatched bases: 7. CDR1 SEHNR and CDR2 FQNEAQ come from the germline V gene (reference sequence). The CDR3 DNA sequence: TGTGCCAGCAGCAAAACCACTAGCGGGGTGAACACCGGGGAGCTGTTTTTT. Encoded protein: CASSKTTSGVNTGELFF.

This chain connects TRBV29-1 to TRBJ2-1, with TRBD2 as a possible D gene (5 bases). The V gene lost 3 bases and the J gene lost 12 bases, with 12 bases spanning the gap. This CDR3 has 11 amino acids. Per germline, CDR1 SQVTM and CDR2 ANQGSEA. Here the CDR3 DNA reads TGCAGCGTTGAGCTCTCCGGAGGGCAGTTCTTC. Protein sequence: CSVELSGGQFF.

The chain joins TRBV19 to TRBJ2-2; 15 bases align to TRBD2. Per germline, CDR1 LNHDA and CDR2 SQIVND (reference sequence). CDR3 length equals 17 residues. Germline trimming cut 2 bases from V and 5 bases from J; bases unmatched to any gene: 3. The DNA of the CDR3 is TGTGCCAGTAGTATAATTGGGACTAGCGGGGGGACCGGGGAGCTGTTTTTT. Translating it yields CASSIIGTSGGTGELFF.

The CDR3 reads CASTKAPGQGYGYTF. The CDR3 bases are TGTGCCAGCACAAAGGCCCCGGGACAGGGCTATGGCTACACCTTC. The gene calls are TRBV28 and TRBJ1-2, with TRBD1 matching over 9 bases. From germline, CDR1 is MDHEN and CDR2 SYDVKM. Trimming cost V 7 bases and J 4 bases; bases outside gene matches: 10. The CDR3 is made up of 15 amino acids.

V is TRBV5-1 and J is TRBJ2-5; 8 bases agree with TRBD2. Germline CDR1 and CDR2: SGHRS and YFSETQ. V lost 2 bases to trimming and J lost 4 bases; unmatched junction nucleotides: 10. The CDR3 is made up of 16 amino acids. The CDR3 sequence is CASSLSLGLDIETQYF. DNA of the CDR3: TGCGCCAGCAGCTTAAGTCTGGGACTAGATATAGAGACCCAGTACTTC.

This rearrangement joins TRBV7-3 to TRBJ2-1; 10 positions agree with TRBD1. With V trimmed by 4 bases and J by 8 bases, 5 bases remained unmatched. CDR3 length equals 14 residues. From germline, CDR1 is SGHTA and CDR2 FQGTGA. The CDR3 region has the DNA TGTGCCAGCAGCTCGCGACAGGGGGCCGATGAGCAGTTCTTC. Amino acid sequence: CASSSRQGADEQFF.

The rearrangement uses TRBV27 and TRBJ2-1; 14 bases are shared with TRBD2. CDR1 and CDR2 from the germline V gene are MNHEY and SMNVEV (reference sequence). After removal of 10 bases from V and 10 bases from J, the junction contained 15 bases not matched to a gene. The CDR3 is made up of 16 amino acids. CDR3 loop: CATLGQGLAGGREQFF. The CDR3 DNA sequence: TGTGCCACACTGGGGCAAGGACTAGCGGGAGGTCGCGAGCAGTTCTTC.

The chain has TRBV18 and TRBJ2-3; D gene ambiguous. Germline-derived CDR1 and CDR2 are KGHSH and LQKENI. Trimming removed 5 bases from V and 0 bases from J, with 6 bases in between. The CDR3 extends over 13 amino acids. The DNA of the CDR3 is TGTGCCAGCTCAACTACTAGCACAGATACGCAGTATTTT. Translation: CASSTTSTDTQYF.

This clone was counted a few times. The chain couples TRBV7-9 to TRBJ2-7; D possibly corresponds to TRBD1 (6 bases). This CDR3 spans 13 amino acids. CDR1 is SEHNR, CDR2 FQNEAQ, per germline (reference sequence). V lost 5 bases and J lost 5, with 13 bases in between. The CDR3 sequence: CASSPQGSHEQYF. The CDR3 bases are TGTGCCAGCAGCCCTCAGGGGAGTCACGAGCAGTACTTC.

The chain is built from TRBV27 and TRBJ2-3; no definite D call. CDR3 length: 13 amino acids. The germline CDR1 and CDR2 sequences are MNHEY and SMNVEV (reference sequence). Trimming took off 1 base at V and 5 bases at J, with 7 bases between the two ends. The CDR3 nucleotides are TGTGCCAGCAGTTTATTCGAGGAAGATACGCAGTATTTT. Residues: CASSLFEEDTQYF.

V is TRBV30 and J is TRBJ2-5, with 9 bases fitting TRBD2. The CDR3 is 17 residues long. The germline V gene encodes CDR1 GTSNPN and CDR2 SVGIG (reference sequence). Unmatched junction bases numbered 11, after V lost 0 bases and J lost 3 bases. CDR3 bases: TGTGCCTGGAGTGTAAACGCCGGGACTAGCTTTGAAGAGACCCAGTACTTC. Protein: CAWSVNAGTSFEETQYF.

This clone occurred a few times. The chain has TRBV10-3 and TRBJ2-7; 8 bases fit TRBD1. V lost 10 bases, J lost 4 bases, and 15 bases stayed unmatched. CDR3 size: 15 residues. In germline, CDR1 is ENHRY, CDR2 SYGVKD. The CDR3 loop reads CATRGRDRLSYEQYF. CDR3 in DNA: TGTGCCACAAGGGGAAGGGACAGGCTATCATACGAGCAGTACTTC.

The rearrangement links TRBV19 to TRBJ1-2; D is perhaps TRBD1 (5 bases). V was shortened by 4 bases and J by 4 bases, with 13 bases between the two germline ends. The CDR3 runs 14 residues. Germline CDR1 and CDR2: LNHDA and SQIVND (reference sequence). CDR3: CASSKQGSSYGYTF. The CDR3 coding sequence is TGTGCCAGTAGTAAGCAGGGCTCCTCCTATGGCTACACCTTC.

The V gene is TRBV7-9, the J gene TRBJ1-5; weak D call: TRBD1 (5 bases). Germline loops: CDR1 SEHNR, CDR2 FQNEAQ (reference sequence). V gave up 2 bases and J gave up 4 bases, with 12 bases separating them. The CDR3 has 15 residues. CDR3 protein: CASSLMGQINQPQHF. In DNA form, the CDR3 reads TGTGCCAGCAGCTTAATGGGGCAGATTAATCAGCCCCAGCATTTT.

The rearrangement joins TRBV14 to TRBJ2-4; D is unresolved. The CDR3 is 14 residues long. V was trimmed by 4 bases and J by 4 bases, leaving 11 bases between them. Per the germline V gene, CDR1 is SGHDN and CDR2 is FVKESK. CDR3 bases: TGTGCCAGCAGCCTTCTAGACCTTAAAAACATTCAGTACTTC. The encoded protein is CASSLLDLKNIQYF.

Here the CDR3 reads CASSEDSYNEQFF. Here the CDR3 DNA reads TGTGCCAGCAGCGAGGACAGTTACAATGAGCAGTTCTTC. This chain connects TRBV6-4 to TRBJ2-1; perhaps TRBD1 as D (6 bases). This CDR3 is 13 amino acids long. Per the germline V gene, CDR1 is MRHNA and CDR2 is SNTAGT. Trimming took off 6 bases at V and 4 bases at J, with 10 bases between the two ends.

This clone was seen a handful of times. The chain uses TRBV5-1 and TRBJ1-4; 8 bases line up with TRBD1. This CDR3 is built from 16 residues. V shed 0 bases, J shed 4 bases, and the junction held 5 bases outside the gene matches. CDR1 is SGHRS and CDR2 is YFSETQ in the germline V gene. CDR3 loop: CASSLAQGEGNEKLFF. CDR3 nucleotides: TGCGCCAGCAGCTTGGCACAGGGGGAAGGTAATGAAAAACTGTTTTTT.

The V call is TRBV28, the J call TRBJ1-1; unclear D gene. V dropped 3 bases and J dropped 0 bases, with 11 bases sitting between them. Looked up from germline, CDR1 is MDHEN and CDR2 is SYDVKM. The CDR3 covers 15 residues. In DNA form, the CDR3 reads TGTGCCAGCAGTTTTCGGGAGTCTTTGAACACTGAAGCTTTCTTT. It specifies CASSFRESLNTEAFF.

Here the CDR3 DNA reads TGTGCCAGCAGCGTAGGGGGGGGAATATCCTACGAGCAGTACTTC. It translates to CASSVGGGISYEQYF. The chain couples TRBV9 to TRBJ2-7; 7 bases fit TRBD2. The CDR3 is 15 residues long. Germline-derived CDR1 and CDR2 are SGDLS and YYNGEE. With V trimmed by 0 bases and J by 1 base, 4 bases remained unmatched.

V usage is TRBV11-2 and J usage is TRBJ2-5, with 8 positions matching TRBD1. Looked up from germline, CDR1 is SGHAT and CDR2 is FQNNGV. The junction had 6 bases not matched to a gene; V was cut back by 4 bases and J by 5 bases. The CDR3 has 14 amino acids. The chain's CDR3 is CASSYRGTWETQYF. In DNA form, the CDR3 reads TGTGCCAGCAGCTACAGGGGGACTTGGGAGACCCAGTACTTC.

The CDR3 protein is CASSDSTGGTYNEQFF. DNA of the CDR3: TGTGCCAGCAGTGACTCAACGGGAGGGACCTACAATGAGCAGTTCTTC. This chain joins TRBV6-4 and TRBJ2-1; 8 positions match TRBD2. This CDR3 is 16 amino acids long. Germline CDR1 and CDR2: MRHNA and SNTAGT. J was trimmed by 2 bases and V by 0 bases; bases with no gene match: 3.

The chain employs TRBV3-1 (or the pseudogene TRBV3-2) and TRBJ2-2; unclear D gene. Trimming took 2 bases from V and 1 from J, leaving 5 bases between them. The CDR3 contains 14 residues. Germline V gives CDR1 LGHDT, CDR2 YNNKEL (reference sequence). CDR3 bases: TGTGCCAGCAGCCAATTACAGAACACCGGGGAGCTGTTTTTT. Residues: CASSQLQNTGELFF.

This chain links TRBV29-1 with TRBJ2-3; D might be TRBD2 (7 bases). Germline loops: CDR1 SQVTM, CDR2 ANQGSEA. The V gene lost 7 bases and the J gene lost 2 bases, with 16 bases spanning the gap. The CDR3 consists of 14 residues. Here the CDR3 reads CSAEGEGSTDTQYF. In DNA form, the CDR3 reads TGCAGCGCCGAGGGGGAGGGATCCACAGATACGCAGTATTTT.

J is TRBJ1-2 and V is TRBV4-3; D is unclear. This CDR3 contains 15 residues. The V end was cut by 1 base, the J end by 6 bases, with 15 bases between. Germline V gene data show CDR1 as LGHNA and CDR2 as YSLEER. CDR3 sequence reads: CASSQVGTSPHGYTF. DNA for the CDR3: TGCGCCAGCAGCCAAGTTGGTACGAGTCCACATGGCTACACCTTC.

This clone was seen a single time. The gene calls are TRBV19 and TRBJ2-1, with TRBD2 matching 10 bases. The germline V gene encodes CDR1 LNHDA and CDR2 SQIVND (reference sequence). Unmatched junction bases numbered 7, after V lost 0 bases and J lost 5 bases. CDR3 length: 17 residues. CDR3 nucleotide sequence: TGTGCCAGTAGTATAGAACGGACTAGCGGAAAACACAATGAGCAGTTCTTC. Encoded protein: CASSIERTSGKHNEQFF. Complete variable domain (other parts from reference TRBV19 and TRBJ2-1): DGGITQSPKYLFRKEGQNVTLSCEQNLNHDAMYWYRQDPGQGLRLIYYSQIVNDFQKGDIAEGYSVSREKKESFPLTVTSAQKNPTAFYLCASSIERTSGKHNEQFFGPGTRLTVL.

This clone was counted only a few times. This chain links TRBV3-1 (or the pseudogene TRBV3-2) with TRBJ1-2; 8 bases are shared with TRBD1. CDR1 and CDR2 from the germline V gene are LGHDT and YNNKEL (reference sequence). V gave up 4 bases and J gave up 7 bases; unmatched junction bases: 8. The CDR3 contains 14 residues. CDR3 sequence reads: CASSLSGGAGGYTF. CDR3 nucleotide sequence: TGTGCCAGCAGCCTTTCAGGGGGCGCAGGTGGCTACACCTTC.

This clone was counted many times. The chain employs TRBV5-4 and TRBJ2-3, with D possibly matching TRBD2 (6 bases). The CDR3 extends over 18 amino acids. Germline CDR1 and CDR2: SGHNT and YYREEE (reference sequence). V lost 2 bases, J lost 0 bases, and 19 bases lay in between. The CDR3 nucleotides are TGTGCCAGCAGCTTCCCCGAGGATAGCGGTTTTAGCACAGATACGCAGTATTTT. This translates into CASSFPEDSGFSTDTQYF.

As for this clone: The same CDR3 arises from other DNA sequences in this sample as well. The chain couples TRBV5-1 to TRBJ1-2, with D perhaps TRBD1 (5 bases). Germline CDR1 reads SGHRS; CDR2 reads YFSETQ. Trimming shortened V by 3 bases and J by 5 bases, and 11 bases separated the two germline ends. The CDR3 consists of 13 residues. The CDR3 region is CASSSTGNYGYTF. The CDR3 DNA reads as TGCGCCAGCAGCTCTACAGGAAATTATGGCTACACCTTC.

This clone was seen a single time. The J gene is TRBJ2-1, the V gene TRBV19, with TRBD2 matching 7 bases. Germline V CDR1 and CDR2: LNHDA, SQIVND (reference sequence). The trim removed 3 bases at V and 6 bases at J, leaving 8 bases unmatched. This CDR3 spans 15 amino acids. CDR3 protein: CASSIGASGSNEQFF. The CDR3 nucleotides read TGTGCCAGTAGTATCGGGGCTAGCGGTTCCAATGAGCAGTTCTTC.